This T cell receptor (beta chain) was sequenced for a study of beta chain features in type 1 diabetes. Regarding the study as a whole: Cells carrying high TCR expression could end up over-represented when cDNA is sequenced.

Trimming took 9 bases from V and 6 from J, leaving 15 bases between them. The CDR3 has 12 residues. Looked up from germline, CDR1 is SNHLY and CDR2 is FYNNEI. This clone was seen more than once but under ten times. What it binds is unknown. The whole isolated RNA underwent reverse transcription, so sequencing captured expressed TCRB transcripts. The method was immunoSEQ multiplex PCR; TCRdb's version includes in-frame clones alone and lacks a portion of them. The sample lists about 370,000 clones, more than 13% occurring once. J is TRBJ2-7 and V is TRBV2; maybe TRBD2 (5 bases). The receptor comes from a woman between 18 and 30 years old in good health. The sample taken for sequencing was naive CD4+ T cells from blood. The CDR3 bases are TGTGCCAGAAAGGGAGTAGGAGGCGAGCAGTACTTC. It yields the protein CARKGVGGEQYF.